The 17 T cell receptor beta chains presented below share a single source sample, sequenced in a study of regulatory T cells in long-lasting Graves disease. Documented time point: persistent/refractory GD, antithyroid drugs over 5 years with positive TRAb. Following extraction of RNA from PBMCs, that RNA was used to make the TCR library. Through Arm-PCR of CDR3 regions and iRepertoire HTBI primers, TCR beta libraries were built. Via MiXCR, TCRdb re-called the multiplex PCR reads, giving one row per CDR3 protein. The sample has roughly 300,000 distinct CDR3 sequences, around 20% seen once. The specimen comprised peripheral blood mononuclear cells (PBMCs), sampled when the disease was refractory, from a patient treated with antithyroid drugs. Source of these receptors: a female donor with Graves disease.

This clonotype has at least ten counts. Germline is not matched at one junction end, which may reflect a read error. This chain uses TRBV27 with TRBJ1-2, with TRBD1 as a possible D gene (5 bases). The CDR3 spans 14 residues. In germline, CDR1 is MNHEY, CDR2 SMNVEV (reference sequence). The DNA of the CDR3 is TGTGCCAGCAGCTTATCTGGGGGGAACTATGGCTACACCTTC. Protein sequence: CASSLSGGNYGYTF.

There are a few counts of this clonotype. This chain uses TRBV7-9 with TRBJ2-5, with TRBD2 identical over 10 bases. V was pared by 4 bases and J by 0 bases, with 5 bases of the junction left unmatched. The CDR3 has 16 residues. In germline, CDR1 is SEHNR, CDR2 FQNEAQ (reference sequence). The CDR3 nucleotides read TGTGCCAGCAGCTCCCGACTAGCGGGCAACCAAGAGACCCAGTACTTC. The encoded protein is CASSSRLAGNQETQYF.

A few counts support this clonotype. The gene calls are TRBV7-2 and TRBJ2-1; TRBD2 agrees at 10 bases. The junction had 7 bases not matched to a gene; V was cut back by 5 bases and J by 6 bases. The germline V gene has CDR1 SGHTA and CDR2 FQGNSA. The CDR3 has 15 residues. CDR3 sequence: CASSIQRGGPNEQFF. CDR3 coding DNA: TGTGCCAGCAGCATCCAGCGGGGGGGCCCCAATGAGCAGTTCTTC.

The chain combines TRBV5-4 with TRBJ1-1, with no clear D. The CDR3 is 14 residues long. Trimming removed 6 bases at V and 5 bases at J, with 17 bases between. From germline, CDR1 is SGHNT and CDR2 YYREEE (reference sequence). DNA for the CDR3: TGTGCCAGCACCCTAGGTAGGGCGGGGACTGAAGCTTTCTTT. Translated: CASTLGRAGTEAFF. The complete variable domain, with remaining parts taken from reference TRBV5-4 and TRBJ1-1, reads ETGVTQSPTHLIKTRGQQVTLRCSSQSGHNTVSWYQQALGQGPQFIFQYYREEENGRGNFPPRFSGLQFPNYSSELNVNALELDDSALYLCASTLGRAGTEAFFGQGTRLTVV.

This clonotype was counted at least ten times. CDR3 in amino acids: CASSATGTALLEQYF. The DNA for the CDR3 is TGTGCCAGCAGTGCGACCGGGACAGCACTACTCGAGCAGTACTTC. V gene TRBV28 combines with J gene TRBJ2-7; 7 bases fit TRBD1. The trim removed 5 bases at V and 6 bases at J, leaving 13 bases unmatched. This CDR3 spans 15 amino acids. Per the germline V gene, CDR1 is MDHEN and CDR2 is SYDVKM.

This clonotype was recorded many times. CDR3 DNA sequence: TGTGCCAGCAGCCCCATCCGGGACAGTCCCCTCCACTTT. Protein sequence: CASSPIRDSPLHF. The V gene is TRBV11-2, the J gene TRBJ1-6; 7 bases map to TRBD1. Per the germline V gene, CDR1 is SGHAT and CDR2 is FQNNGV. V was clipped by 5 bases and J by 13 bases; unmatched bases: 8. This CDR3 spans 13 amino acids.

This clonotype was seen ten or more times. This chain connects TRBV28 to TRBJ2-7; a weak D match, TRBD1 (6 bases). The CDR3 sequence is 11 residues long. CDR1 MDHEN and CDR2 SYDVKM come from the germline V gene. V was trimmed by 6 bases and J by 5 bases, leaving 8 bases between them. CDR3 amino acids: CASSSGDEQYF. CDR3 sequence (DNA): TGTGCCAGCAGCTCAGGGGACGAGCAGTACTTC. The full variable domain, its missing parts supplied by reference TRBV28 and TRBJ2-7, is DVKVTQSSRYLVKRTGEKVFLECVQDMDHENMFWYRQDPGLGLRLIYFSYDVKMKEKGDIPEGYSVSREKKERFSLILESASTNQTSMYLCASSSGDEQYFGPGTRLTVT.

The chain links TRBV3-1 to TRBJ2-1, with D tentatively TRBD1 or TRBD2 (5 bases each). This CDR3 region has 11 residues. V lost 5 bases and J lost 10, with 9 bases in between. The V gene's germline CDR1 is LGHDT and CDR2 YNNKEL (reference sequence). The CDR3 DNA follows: TGTGCCAGCAGCATCTGGGGGGAGCAGTTCTTC. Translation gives CASSIWGEQFF.

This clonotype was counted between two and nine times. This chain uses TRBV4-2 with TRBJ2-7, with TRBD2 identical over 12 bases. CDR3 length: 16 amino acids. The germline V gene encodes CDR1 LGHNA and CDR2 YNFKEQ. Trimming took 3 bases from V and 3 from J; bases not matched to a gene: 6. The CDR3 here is CASSHARTSGNYEQYF. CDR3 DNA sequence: TGTGCCAGCAGCCATGCACGGACTAGCGGGAACTACGAGCAGTACTTC.

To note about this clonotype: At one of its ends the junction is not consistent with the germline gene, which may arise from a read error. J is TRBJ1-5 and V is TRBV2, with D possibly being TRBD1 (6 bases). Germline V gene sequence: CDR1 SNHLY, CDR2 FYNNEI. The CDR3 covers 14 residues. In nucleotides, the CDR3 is TGTGCCGGCAGTGCAGGGGTGAGCAATCAGCCCCAGCATTTT. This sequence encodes CAGSAGVSNQPQHF.

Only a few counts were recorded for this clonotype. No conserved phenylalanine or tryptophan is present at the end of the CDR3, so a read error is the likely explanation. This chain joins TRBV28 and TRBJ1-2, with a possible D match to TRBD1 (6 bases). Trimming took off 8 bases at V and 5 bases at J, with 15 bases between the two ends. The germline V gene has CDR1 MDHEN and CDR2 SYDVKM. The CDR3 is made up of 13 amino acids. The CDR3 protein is CASQPRGTYGYTL. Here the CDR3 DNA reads TGTGCCAGCCAGCCTCGGGGGACATATGGCTACACCCTC.

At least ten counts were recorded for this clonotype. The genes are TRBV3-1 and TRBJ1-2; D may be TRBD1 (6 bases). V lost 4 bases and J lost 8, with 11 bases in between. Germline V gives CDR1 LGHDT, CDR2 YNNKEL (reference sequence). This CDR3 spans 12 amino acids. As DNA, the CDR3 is TGTGCCAGCAGCCTACGACAGGAGGGCTACACCTTC. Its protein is CASSLRQEGYTF.

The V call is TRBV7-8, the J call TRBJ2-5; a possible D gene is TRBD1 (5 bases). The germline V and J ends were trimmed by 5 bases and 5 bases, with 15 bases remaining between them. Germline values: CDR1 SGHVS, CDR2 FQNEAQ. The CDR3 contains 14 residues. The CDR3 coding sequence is TGTGCCAGCAGCAGACGGACACCTCGGGAGACCCAGTACTTC. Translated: CASSRRTPRETQYF.

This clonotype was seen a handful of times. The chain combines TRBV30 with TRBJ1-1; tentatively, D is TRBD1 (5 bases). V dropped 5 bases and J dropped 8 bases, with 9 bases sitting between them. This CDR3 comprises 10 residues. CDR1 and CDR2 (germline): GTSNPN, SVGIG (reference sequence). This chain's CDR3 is CAWGTPEAFF. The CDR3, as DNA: TGTGCCTGGGGGACGCCGGAAGCTTTCTTT.

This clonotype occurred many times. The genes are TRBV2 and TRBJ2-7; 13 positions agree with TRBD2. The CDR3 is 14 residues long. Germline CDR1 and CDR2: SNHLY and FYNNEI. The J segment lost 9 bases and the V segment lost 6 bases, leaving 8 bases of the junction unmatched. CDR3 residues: CASRGGTSGTVQYF. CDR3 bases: TGTGCCAGCAGGGGCGGGACTAGCGGGACCGTGCAGTACTTC.

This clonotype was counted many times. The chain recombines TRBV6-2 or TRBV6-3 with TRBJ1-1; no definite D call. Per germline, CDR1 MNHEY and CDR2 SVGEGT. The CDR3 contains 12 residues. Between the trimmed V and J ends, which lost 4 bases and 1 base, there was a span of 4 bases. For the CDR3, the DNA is TGTGCCAGCAGTTTCAGGAACACTGAAGCTTTCTTT. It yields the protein CASSFRNTEAFF.

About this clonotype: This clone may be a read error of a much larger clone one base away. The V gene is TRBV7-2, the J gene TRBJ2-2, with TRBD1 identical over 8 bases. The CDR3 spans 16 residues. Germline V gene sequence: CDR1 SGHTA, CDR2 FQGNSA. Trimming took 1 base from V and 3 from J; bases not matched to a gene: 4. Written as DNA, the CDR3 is TGTGCCAGCAGCTTAGGGGAGACAGGGGACACCGGGGAGCTGTTTTTT. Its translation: CASSLGETGDTGELFF.